Following are 12 T cell receptor beta chains from one sample sequenced in a study of blood T cell repertoires in COVID-19. TCRdb keeps only in-frame clones here, not all; method: immunoSEQ multiplex PCR. The sample holds 300,000 to 400,000 clones; roughly 90% are singletons and the top ten take about 7%. The source material was peripheral blood. These TCRs come from a woman aged 70-85 years with COVID-19, enrolled during active disease.

The V gene is TRBV5-4, the J gene TRBJ2-2, with TRBD2 matching 9 bases. The length of the CDR3 is 16 residues. Trimming at V came to 2 bases and at J to 7 bases, leaving 9 bases not matched to a gene. Per the germline V gene, CDR1 is SGHNT and CDR2 is YYREEE (reference sequence). CDR3 in amino acids: CASSLSRGGAVGELFF. CDR3 in DNA: TGTGCCAGCAGCTTAAGTCGCGGGGGGGCCGTCGGGGAGCTGTTTTTT.

V usage is TRBV19 and J usage is TRBJ1-4; a weak D match, TRBD1 (5 bases). The CDR3 loop spans 14 amino acids. V gave up 7 bases and J gave up 2 bases, with 11 bases separating them. Germline CDR1 and CDR2: LNHDA and SQIVND (reference sequence). The CDR3: CASTQGGTNEKLFF. The CDR3 DNA sequence: TGTGCCAGTACCCAGGGAGGCACTAATGAAAAACTGTTTTTT.

V and J are TRBV4-2 and TRBJ1-2; D is perhaps TRBD1 (5 bases). This CDR3 is built from 13 residues. CDR1 and CDR2 (germline): LGHNA, YNFKEQ. Trimming removed 3 bases at V and 6 bases at J, with 11 bases between. The CDR3 is CASSQASRDGYTF. The DNA of the CDR3 is TGTGCCAGCAGCCAGGCTTCCAGGGATGGCTACACCTTC.

The chain has TRBV5-1 and TRBJ2-7; 7 bases agree with TRBD1. The CDR3 runs to 12 residues. Germline CDR1 and CDR2: SGHRS and YFSETQ. V trimming: 2 bases; J trimming: 6 bases; junction bases outside the gene matches: 2. The CDR3 region is CASSLSGGEQYF. CDR3 nucleotides: TGCGCCAGCAGCTTATCAGGGGGCGAGCAGTACTTC.

The CDR3: CASSSSVVGYGYTF. The CDR3, as DNA: TGCGCCAGCAGCTCATCGGTGGTCGGCTATGGCTACACCTTC. The chain combines TRBV5-1 with TRBJ1-2; D remains unclear. The ends were cut back, 3 bases at V and 4 bases at J, with 13 bases in the middle. The germline CDR1 and CDR2 sequences are SGHRS and YFSETQ. This CDR3 region has 14 residues.

The V call is TRBV19, the J call TRBJ1-6; D perhaps matches TRBD1 (5 bases). With 7 bases removed from V and 7 bases from J, the gap between germline ends came to 11 bases. The CDR3 extends over 13 amino acids. The V gene's germline CDR1 is LNHDA and CDR2 SQIVND (reference sequence). The CDR3, as DNA: TGTGCCAGTATGGGGCCGGGCAATTCACCCCTCCACTTT. Its translation is CASMGPGNSPLHF.

The chain recombines TRBV5-1 with TRBJ1-2; 7 nucleotides line up with TRBD1. Germline CDR1 and CDR2: SGHRS and YFSETQ. V lost 5 bases, J lost 4 bases, and 11 bases stayed unmatched. This CDR3 region has 15 residues. The CDR3 region is CASRAGTVLLYGYTF. The CDR3 nucleotides read TGCGCCAGCAGGGCCGGGACAGTGCTTCTCTATGGCTACACCTTC.

This clone was seen a handful of times. The rearrangement joins TRBV7-2 to TRBJ1-2; 8 bases fit TRBD1. The CDR3 extends over 16 amino acids. Trimming cost V 2 bases and J 6 bases; bases outside gene matches: 11. Germline lookup yields CDR1 SGHTA and CDR2 FQGNSA. The CDR3 DNA is TGTGCCAGCAGCTTAACCCCCGGGGCAGGGGGCAATGGCTACACCTTC. Its translation: CASSLTPGAGGNGYTF.

The rearrangement joins TRBV19 to TRBJ1-1; D not resolved. V lost 2 bases and J 1 base, leaving 5 bases between the germline ends. Germline V CDR1 and CDR2: LNHDA, SQIVND (reference sequence). The CDR3 is made up of 13 amino acids. The CDR3 loop reads CASSINRNTEAFF. The CDR3 coding sequence is TGTGCCAGTAGTATAAACAGGAACACTGAAGCTTTCTTT.

This clone has just a few counts. The chain employs TRBV18 and TRBJ2-1, with a possible D match to TRBD1 (6 bases). This CDR3 has 13 amino acids. Trimming stripped 6 bases from V and 7 bases from J, with 13 bases between. Germline V CDR1 and CDR2: KGHSH, LQKENI. The CDR3: CASSPDRFNEQFF. CDR3 bases: TGTGCCAGCTCCCCGGACAGATTTAATGAGCAGTTCTTC. The entire variable domain, with the rest obtained from reference TRBV18 and TRBJ2-1, is as follows: NAGVMQNPRHLVRRRGQEARLRCSPMKGHSHVYWYRQLPEEGLKFMVYLQKENIIDESGMPKERFSAEFPKEGPSILRIQQVVRGDSAAYFCASSPDRFNEQFFGPGTRLTVL.

The V call is TRBV11-2, the J call TRBJ2-7, with 8 bases lining up with TRBD2. This CDR3 spans 16 amino acids. With 0 bases clipped from V and 6 bases from J, the junction kept 10 bases outside the gene matches. CDR1 SGHAT and CDR2 FQNNGV come from the germline V gene. The CDR3 reads CASSLDPGLGLREQYF. The CDR3 DNA sequence: TGTGCCAGCAGCTTAGATCCGGGACTAGGCCTGCGCGAGCAGTACTTC.

This chain uses TRBV10-2 with TRBJ1-3; D ambiguous. The CDR3 sequence is 16 residues long. Per germline, CDR1 WSHSY and CDR2 SAAADI. The germline V and J ends were trimmed by 5 bases and 0 bases, with 14 bases remaining between them. The CDR3 sequence: CASSLSDPSSGNTIYF. CDR3 DNA: TGCGCCAGCAGTTTAAGCGACCCATCCTCTGGAAACACCATATATTTT.